The rows below give T cell receptor beta chains drawn from one sample of a study of shared clonotypes between healthy human individuals. Profiled with immunoSEQ multiplex PCR; TCRdb holds only in-frame clones, not every one. The table records 950,000 to 1,100,000 clones, around 75% of them present only once. The sequencing sample was made of memory CD4+ T cells sorted from blood. The receptors come from a man younger than 35 in good health. CDR3s include the opening cysteine and the closing phenylalanine or tryptophan. Each record gives: clone size, D gene, V gene, J gene, CDR3 DNA, CDR3 protein. A D gene is named only where the DNA matches it firmly. Not all rows give a size; the values are once, few, many and, for expanded clones, a class.

NA,NA,TRBV6-6,TRBJ1-5,TGTGCCAGCAGTTTGGGGGGGCGCGATCAGCCCCAGCATTTT,CASSLGGRDQPQHF
NA,NA,TRBV7-2,TRBJ2-3,TGTGCCAGCACATTCACGGGCACAGATACGCAGTATTTT,CASTFTGTDTQYF
NA,TRBD2,TRBV7-2,TRBJ2-5,TGTGCCAGCAGCCGCGGGGCTAGCGGGAGACAGACCCAGTACTTC,CASSRGASGRQTQYF
NA,NA,TRBV4-3,TRBJ1-1,TGCGCCAGCAGCCAAGATCCGACAGGGAACACTGAAGCTTTCTTT,CASSQDPTGNTEAFF
NA,NA,TRBV9,TRBJ1-1,TGTGCCAGCAGCGCGGGAGCAGGGGCGAACACTGAAGCTTTCTTT,CASSAGAGANTEAFF
NA,NA,TRBV18,TRBJ2-7,TGTGCCAGCTCACCATCGTGGCCGAGCTACGAGCAGTACTTC,CASSPSWPSYEQYF
once,TRBD1,TRBV7-2,TRBJ2-7,TGTGCCAGCTCTCGACAGGGTGGGGCCGGTGTCGAGCAGTACTTC,CASSRQGGAGVEQYF
NA,TRBD1,TRBV11-2,TRBJ1-1,TGTGCCAGCAGCCTTACAGGGGGCAGAACTGAAGCTTTCTTT,CASSLTGGRTEAFF
NA,NA,TRBV2,TRBJ2-3,TGTGCCAGCAGTGAAGACCCGGCAGATACGCAGTATTTT,CASSEDPADTQYF
NA,TRBD1,TRBV19,TRBJ2-5,TGTGCCAGTAGCTACGGACAGGGGGCCCAAGAGACCCAGTACTTC,CASSYGQGAQETQYF
NA,TRBD2,TRBV19,TRBJ2-4,TGTGCCAGTAGTGCCGGGACTAGCGGGGGTATTGTCAAAAACATTCAGTACTTC,CASSAGTSGGIVKNIQYF
NA,TRBD2,TRBV7-2,TRBJ2-1,TGTGCCAGCAGCTTACTAGCGGGAGTTAATGAGCAGTTCTTC,CASSLLAGVNEQFF
NA,TRBD2,TRBV2,TRBJ2-1,TGTGCCAGCAGTGGGCGACTAGCGGGTTACAATGAGCAGTTCTTC,CASSGRLAGYNEQFF
NA,NA,TRBV30,TRBJ1-2,TGTGCCTGGAACGGAGGCGGCTACACCTTC,CAWNGGGYTF
NA,NA,TRBV19,TRBJ2-2,TGTGCCAGTAGCAAGGCACTTCTTAACACCGGGGAGCTGTTTTTT,CASSKALLNTGELFF
NA,NA,TRBV28,TRBJ2-1,TGTGCCAGCAGTTTATTTCGTCAAGCGGGTGGTGAGCAGTTCTTC,CASSLFRQAGGEQFF
NA,NA,TRBV27,TRBJ1-5,TGTGCCAGCAGGCCTGGACGGCGGAGCAATCAGCCCCAGCATTTT,CASRPGRRSNQPQHF